The 2 T cell receptor beta chains given below trace back to one sample, sequenced in a study of CD8+ T cells in alopecia areata. In each case, RNA was isolated and then reverse transcribed into cDNA as the sequencing template. This table comes from immunoSEQ multiplex PCR, and its TCRdb copy is limited to in-frame clones, with some not included. The sample lists 120,000 or so clones; roughly 69% were seen once. The sequencing input was CD4+ T cells sorted from blood. The receptors originated from a human donor in good health.

The chain employs TRBV5-5 and TRBJ2-5; 8 bases match TRBD1. This CDR3 comprises 14 residues. The germline V gene has CDR1 SGHKS and CDR2 YYEKEE (reference sequence). The J segment lost 1 base and the V segment lost 4 bases, leaving 3 bases of the junction unmatched. The DNA for the CDR3 is TGTGCCAGCAGCCCCGGACAGGGCCAAGAGACCCAGTACTTC. It codes for CASSPGQGQETQYF.

This clone was seen more than once but under ten times. The DNA of the CDR3 is TGTGCCATCAGCTCTGGACAGACAGATACGCAGTATTTT. It is translated as CAISSGQTDTQYF. The chain joins TRBV10-3 to TRBJ2-3; D might be TRBD1 (6 bases). V dropped 6 bases and J dropped 3 bases, with 10 bases sitting between them. Per the germline V gene, CDR1 is ENHRY and CDR2 is SYGVKD. The CDR3 totals 13 residues.